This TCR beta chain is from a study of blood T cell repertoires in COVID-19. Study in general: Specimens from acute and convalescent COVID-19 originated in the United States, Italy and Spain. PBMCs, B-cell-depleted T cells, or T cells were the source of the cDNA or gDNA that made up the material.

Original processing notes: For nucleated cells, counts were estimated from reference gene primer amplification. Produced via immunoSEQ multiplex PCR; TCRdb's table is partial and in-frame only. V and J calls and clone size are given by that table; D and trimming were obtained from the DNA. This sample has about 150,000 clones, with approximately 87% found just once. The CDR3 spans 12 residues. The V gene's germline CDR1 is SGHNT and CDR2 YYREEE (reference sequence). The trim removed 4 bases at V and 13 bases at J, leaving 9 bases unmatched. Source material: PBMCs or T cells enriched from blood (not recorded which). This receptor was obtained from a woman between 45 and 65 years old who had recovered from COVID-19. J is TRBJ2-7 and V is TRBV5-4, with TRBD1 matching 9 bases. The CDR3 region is CASSPGTGLVYF. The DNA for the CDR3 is TGTGCCAGCAGCCCCGGGACAGGGTTGGTTTACTTC.